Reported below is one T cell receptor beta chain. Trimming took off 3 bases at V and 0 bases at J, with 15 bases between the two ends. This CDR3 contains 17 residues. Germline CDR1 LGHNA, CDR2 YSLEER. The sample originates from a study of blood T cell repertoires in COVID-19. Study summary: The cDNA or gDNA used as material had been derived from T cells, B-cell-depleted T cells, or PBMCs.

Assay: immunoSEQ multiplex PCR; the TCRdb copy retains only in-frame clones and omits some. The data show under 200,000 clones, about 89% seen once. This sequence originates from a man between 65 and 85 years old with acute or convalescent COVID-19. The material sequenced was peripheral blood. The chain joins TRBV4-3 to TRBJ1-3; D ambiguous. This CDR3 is CASSQVPHGVSGNTIYF. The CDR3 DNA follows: TGCGCCAGCAGCCAGGTCCCCCATGGAGTCTCTGGAAACACCATATATTTT.